One sample yielded the 18 T cell receptor beta chains listed below, sequenced in a study of T cell changes during pregnancy in multiple sclerosis. Produced via immunoSEQ multiplex PCR; TCRdb's table is partial and in-frame only. The sample holds about 47,000 clones, 90% to 95% seen once. This sample comprised peripheral blood, obtained after pregnancy. All receptors derive from a female donor with multiple sclerosis, enrolled in a pregnancy study.

The V gene is TRBV29-1, the J gene TRBJ1-2, with 9 bases fitting TRBD1. V was pared by 6 bases and J by 1 base, with 9 bases of the junction left unmatched. The CDR3 totals 15 residues. CDR1 SQVTM and CDR2 ANQGSEA come from the germline V gene. CDR3 bases: TGCAGCGTCGTTGGACAGGGGAATATTAACTATGGCTACACCTTC. This gives the protein CSVVGQGNINYGYTF.

This rearrangement joins TRBV19 to TRBJ1-5; 10 bases line up with TRBD1. The V and J ends lost 5 bases and 0 bases, in that order; junction bases with no gene match: 7. Per germline, CDR1 LNHDA and CDR2 SQIVND (reference sequence). The CDR3 spans 17 residues. CDR3 protein: CASSLRDRGYSNQPQHF. CDR3 DNA sequence: TGTGCCAGTAGTCTCCGGGACAGGGGATATAGCAATCAGCCCCAGCATTTT.

This chain links TRBV11-2 with TRBJ2-4, with TRBD2 matching over 8 bases. Germline V gene data show CDR1 as SGHAT and CDR2 as FQNNGV. CDR3 size: 14 residues. V dropped 4 bases and J dropped 7; count of bases not matched to a gene: 6. CDR3 DNA sequence: TGTGCCAGCAGCTCACGACTAGCGCGGAACATTCAGTACTTC. Protein: CASSSRLARNIQYF.

This clone was picked up a small number of times. The CDR3 region is CASSTGGLGHQPQHF. CDR3 nucleotides: TGCGCCAGCAGCACAGGGGGCTTGGGTCATCAGCCCCAGCATTTT. The genes are TRBV4-1 and TRBJ1-5, with 9 bases matching TRBD1. Germline V lookup: CDR1 MGHRA, CDR2 YSYEKL. The ends lost 5 bases at V and 5 bases at J; junction bases unmatched: 7. The CDR3 is 15 residues long.

This chain uses TRBV30 with TRBJ1-2; a weak D match, TRBD1 (6 bases). CDR1 and CDR2 from the germline V gene are GTSNPN and SVGIG (reference sequence). V was clipped by 3 bases and J by 4 bases, with 18 bases between them. CDR3 size: 15 residues. This CDR3 is CAWRKTDRTAYGYTF. CDR3 DNA: TGTGCCTGGAGAAAAACGGACAGAACAGCCTATGGCTACACCTTC.

The gene calls are TRBV5-4 and TRBJ2-7, with 10 bases that match TRBD2. CDR1 SGHNT and CDR2 YYREEE come from the germline V gene (reference sequence). V dropped 4 bases and J dropped 3; count of bases not matched to a gene: 7. The CDR3 is made up of 15 amino acids. The CDR3 nucleotides read TGTGCCAGCAGCCGCACTAGCGGGGCTGACTACGAGCAGTACTTC. Its protein product is CASSRTSGADYEQYF.

V and J are TRBV9 and TRBJ2-1, with TRBD2 matching over 7 bases. The CDR3 is made up of 18 amino acids. Germline CDR1 and CDR2: SGDLS and YYNGEE. After removal of 0 bases from V and 0 bases from J, the junction contained 9 bases not matched to a gene. Here the CDR3 reads CASSVDPRPGGSYNEQFF. The CDR3 DNA reads as TGTGCCAGCAGCGTAGACCCCCGACCGGGGGGCTCCTACAATGAGCAGTTCTTC.

V and J are TRBV7-2 and TRBJ2-5, with no clear D. The J call is in doubt because the DNA end fits TRBJ2-7 better. CDR3 size: 11 residues. Germline V gives CDR1 SGHTA, CDR2 FQGNSA. CDR3 residues: CASSRTYEQYF. CDR3 DNA sequence: TGTGCCAGCAGCCGAACCTACGAGCAGTACTTC.

The rearrangement links TRBV19 to TRBJ2-5; 13 nucleotides line up with TRBD2. V was pared by 6 bases and J by 9 bases, with 10 bases of the junction left unmatched. This CDR3 comprises 15 residues. The V gene's germline CDR1 is LNHDA and CDR2 SQIVND (reference sequence). The chain's CDR3 is CASSQLAGGLGAQYF. In nucleotides, the CDR3 is TGTGCCAGTAGCCAACTAGCGGGGGGGCTCGGGGCCCAGTACTTC. Variable domain in full (rest from reference TRBV19 and TRBJ2-5): DGGITQSPKYLFRKEGQNVTLSCEQNLNHDAMYWYRQDPGQGLRLIYYSQIVNDFQKGDIAEGYSVSREKKESFPLTVTSAQKNPTAFYLCASSQLAGGLGAQYFGPGTRLLVL.

The V gene is TRBV5-6, the J gene TRBJ2-7, with 8 bases that match TRBD1. Trimming removed 7 bases from V and 2 bases from J; junction bases left unmatched: 8. The CDR3 is 14 residues long. Looked up from germline, CDR1 is SGHDT and CDR2 is YYEEEE. The CDR3 is CASSTGTGAYEQYF. The DNA of the CDR3 is TGTGCCAGCTCAACCGGGACAGGAGCCTACGAGCAGTACTTC.

The chain links TRBV29-1 to TRBJ1-5; D uncertain. The CDR3 has 12 amino acids. Trimming stripped 4 bases from V and 4 bases from J, with 8 bases between. Looked up from germline, CDR1 is SQVTM and CDR2 is ANQGSEA. Here the CDR3 reads CSVGSVNQPQHF. DNA for the CDR3: TGCAGCGTTGGGTCAGTGAATCAGCCCCAGCATTTT.

The chain carries TRBV21-1 and TRBJ2-6; the table's D call, TRBD2, has no DNA check behind it. TRBV21-1 is a documented pseudogene. The CDR3 sequence is 17 residues long. The CDR3 DNA is TGTGCCAGCAGCTTTGATAGCGGGACGTCTGGGGCCAACGTCCTGACTTTC. Amino acids: CASSFDSGTSGANVLTF.

The chain carries TRBV9 and TRBJ1-3; D not resolved. CDR1 is SGDLS and CDR2 is YYNGEE in the germline V gene. The CDR3 runs 16 residues. Trimming removed 0 bases from V and 4 bases from J, with 14 bases in between. The CDR3 loop is CASSVDFPGAGNTIYF. CDR3 DNA sequence: TGTGCCAGCAGCGTAGATTTTCCAGGTGCCGGAAACACCATATATTTT.

The gene calls are TRBV7-3 and TRBJ1-6, with a tentative D call TRBD1 (6 bases). Trimming took 2 bases from V and 0 from J, leaving 8 bases between them. CDR1 and CDR2 from the germline V gene are SGHTA and FQGTGA. The CDR3 runs to 16 residues. CDR3 loop: CASSLGGLSYNSPLHF. CDR3 DNA: TGTGCCAGCAGCTTAGGGGGCCTCTCCTATAATTCACCCCTCCACTTT.

This clone has a single count. The rearrangement joins TRBV7-6 to TRBJ2-1, with D possibly being TRBD2 (6 bases). The germline CDR1 and CDR2 sequences are SGHVS and FNYEAQ. V lost 3 bases, J lost 9 bases, and 15 bases lay in between. The CDR3 extends over 14 amino acids. The CDR3 here is CASSFQSVGGEQFF. The CDR3 DNA reads TGTGCCAGCAGCTTCCAAAGCGTCGGGGGTGAGCAGTTCTTC.

The chain links TRBV5-6 to TRBJ1-1, with D maybe TRBD1 (6 bases). The V and J ends lost 3 bases and 4 bases respectively, with 19 bases between them. The CDR3 consists of 16 residues. Germline V gene data show CDR1 as SGHDT and CDR2 as YYEEEE. In DNA, the CDR3 is TGTGCCAGCAGCTCCCGTTGGGGGGGCGGGGGCACTGAAGCTTTCTTT. Protein: CASSSRWGGGGTEAFF.

The rearrangement links TRBV6-1 to TRBJ1-4, with D perhaps TRBD1 (6 bases). Trimming removed 2 bases at V and 5 bases at J, with 21 bases between. Per germline, CDR1 MNHNS and CDR2 SASEGT. The CDR3 runs 18 residues. The CDR3: CASSERSGPGGTNEKLFF. CDR3 nucleotide sequence: TGTGCCAGCAGTGAAAGGTCGGGACCGGGGGGGACAAATGAAAAACTGTTTTTT.

This clone was seen a few times. The rearrangement uses TRBV14 and TRBJ1-6; 8 bases fit TRBD1. The germline V gene encodes CDR1 SGHDN and CDR2 FVKESK. The CDR3 sequence is 15 residues long. With V trimmed by 0 bases and J by 10 bases, 5 bases remained unmatched. The CDR3 protein is CASSQDTGGQSPLHF. The DNA for the CDR3 is TGTGCCAGCAGCCAAGATACAGGGGGTCAATCACCCCTCCACTTT.